This TCR beta chain was retrieved from a study of blood T cell repertoires in COVID-19 (TCRdb year 2020). With regard to the full study: The collaborator samples originated in the United States, Italy and Spain and spanned the acute and convalescent phases of COVID-19. The sample metadata nearly always contained a de-identified subject ID, COVID-19 status, age in years and sex. A freely available public database, intended as a resource for researchers studying the immune response to SARS-CoV-2, is where the repertoires were released. The prospective study material was composed of cDNA or gDNA derived from T cells, B-cell-depleted T cells, or PBMCs. Deeply sampled blood TCRbeta repertoires from subjects exposed to, actively infected with, or recovered from COVID-19 were included in the dataset. The samples were drawn from the first 160 participants of the ongoing ImmuneRACE study and from 1,254 subjects provided by 6 global collaborators. Where available, HLA class I and class II types were obtained from metadata supplied by the sample provider rather than from assay-based typing. The paper's findings and limits, for the study overall: How much clinical and demographic metadata was included differed by source and by participant, and the metadata was provided uncurated.

A note on this clone: The antigen this receptor binds is unknown. The sample holds no much larger clone one base away, and base qualities are not on file.

TCRbeta CDR3 regions were amplified from genomic DNA by means of the immunoSEQ Assay, a bias-controlled multiplex PCR. As for the authors' bioinformatics: The number of nucleated cells in each sample was estimated from the amplification of reference gene primers within the assay. To quantify the absolute abundance of each unique TCRbeta CDR3 rearrangement, sequence reads were collapsed and filtered. Productive Simpson clonality was computed per sample as the square root of Simpson's diversity index over productive rearrangements. TCRdb holds this immuneACCESS table with in-frame rearrangements only. Some clones are missing; in checked studies, unresolved V genes explain under half, and the rest has no known cause. D and trimming were read from the DNA, whereas the V and J calls and clone size are those reported in that table. The sample contains over 100,000 clones, more than 75% of them found a single time. The ten largest clonotypes hold about 2.9% of the sample.

The CDR3 goes from the cysteine to the phenylalanine over 15 residues. Only CDR3 DNA is held: 45 bases, read in frame from base 1. V drops 5 bases and J drops 2 bases, leaving 15 bases in between. CDR1 and CDR2 are read off the germline V gene as SGHVS and FNYEAQ. Each collaborating institution followed its own protocols to collect whole blood in K2EDTA tubes. Collaborator samples were shipped for TCRbeta analysis as frozen whole blood, isolated PBMCs, or DNA extracted from either sample type. The clonotype comes from a man between 50 and 59 years old with active or convalescent COVID-19. The rearrangement joined TRBV7-6 to TRBJ1-1; the D gene is possibly TRBD1, with 5 bases matching. Specimen: peripheral blood. The DNA sequence is given as TGTGCCAGCAGCCCACGGGGGACGGATAACACTGAAGCTTTCTTT. Protein translation: CASSPRGTDNTEAFF.